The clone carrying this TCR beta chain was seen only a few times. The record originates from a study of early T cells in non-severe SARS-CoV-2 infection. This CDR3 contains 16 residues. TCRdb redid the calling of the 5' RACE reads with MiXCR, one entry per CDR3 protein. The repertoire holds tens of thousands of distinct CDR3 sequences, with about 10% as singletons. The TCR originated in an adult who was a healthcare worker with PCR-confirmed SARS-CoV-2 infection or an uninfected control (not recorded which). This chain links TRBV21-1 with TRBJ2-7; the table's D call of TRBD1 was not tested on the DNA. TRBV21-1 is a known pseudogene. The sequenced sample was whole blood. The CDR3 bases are TGTGCCAGCAGCAAAGAGGGTCACAGGGGGCTCTGCGAGCAGTACTTC. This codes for CASSKEGHRGLCEQYF.